Below are 23 T cell receptor beta chains sequenced from a single sample in a study of blood T cells in healthy people across ages. A second PCR, run for about 6 to 11 cycles, used a sample-barcoded 5' primer plus a J-beta primer mix. TCRdb re-derived calls from the 5' RACE reads in MiXCR, one entry per CDR3 protein. This table holds hundreds of thousands of distinct CDR3 sequences, approximately 30% found once. Sequenced: blood. These receptors were taken from a woman older than 75 in good health.

The CDR3 nucleotides read TGTGCCAGCAGCGTAGGATGGGATGAGCAGTTCTTC. Its protein is CASSVGWDEQFF. The chain recombines TRBV9 with TRBJ2-1; D uncertain. CDR3 size: 12 residues. Germline CDR1 is SGDLS and CDR2 is YYNGEE. Trimming cost V 0 bases and J 8 bases, with 6 bases left between them.

Ten or more counts support this clonotype. This chain uses TRBV20-1 with TRBJ2-7, with 12 bases lining up with TRBD2. CDR1 and CDR2 (germline): DFQATT, SNEGSKA (reference sequence). The V and J ends lost 4 bases and 4 bases, in that order; junction bases with no gene match: 5. CDR3 length: 14 residues. CDR3 sequence: CSAKASGGAYEQYF. DNA for the CDR3: TGCAGTGCTAAGGCTAGCGGGGGGGCTTACGAGCAGTACTTC.

This clonotype has at least ten counts. The genes are TRBV20-1 and TRBJ2-3, with D perhaps matching TRBD2 (6 bases). Germline CDR1 reads DFQATT; CDR2 reads SNEGSKA (reference sequence). The CDR3 runs 15 residues. The V and J ends lost 0 bases and 4 bases respectively, with 14 bases between them. CDR3 coding DNA: TGCAGTGCTAGAGATCCCGGGACTTATTCAGATACGCAGTATTTT. This sequence encodes CSARDPGTYSDTQYF.

Many counts were recorded for this clonotype. This chain joins TRBV7-2 and TRBJ1-5; possibly TRBD1 for D (6 bases). The length of the CDR3 is 15 residues. In germline, CDR1 is SGHTA, CDR2 FQGNSA. Deletions cut 5 bases from V and 0 bases from J, with 11 bases between. CDR3 nucleotide sequence: TGTGCCAGCAGCCCGACGGGGGCTAGCAATCAGCCCCAGCATTTT. Its translation is CASSPTGASNQPQHF.

As to this clonotype: A much more abundant neighbour one base away suggests this may be a read error. The chain combines TRBV5-1 with TRBJ2-1, with 10 bases identical to TRBD1. Per the germline V gene, CDR1 is SGHRS and CDR2 is YFSETQ. CDR3 length: 15 amino acids. Losses at the gene ends were 4 bases for V and 5 bases for J; bases not matched to a gene: 6. CDR3 nucleotide sequence: TGCGCCAGCAGCCGGGACAGGGGATGGGACAATGAGCAGTTCTTC. Amino acid sequence: CASSRDRGWDNEQFF.

This clonotype has a count of ten or more. The V gene is TRBV5-1, the J gene TRBJ2-3; no reliable D call. Germline values: CDR1 SGHRS, CDR2 YFSETQ. CDR3 size: 13 residues. The chain's CDR3 is CASASPSTDTQYF. In DNA form, the CDR3 reads TGCGCTTCGGCCAGTCCTAGCACAGATACGCAGTATTTT.

This clonotype showed up many times. V and J are TRBV2 and TRBJ1-2, with 10 bases that match TRBD1. V trimming: 6 bases; J trimming: 2 bases; junction bases outside the gene matches: 6. This CDR3 has 15 amino acids. Germline V gene data show CDR1 as SNHLY and CDR2 as FYNNEI. As DNA, the CDR3 is TGTGCCAGCAGGACCCCGGGACAGGGGAACTATGGCTACACCTTC. This encodes CASRTPGQGNYGYTF.

This clonotype was detected many times. This chain uses TRBV7-2 with TRBJ2-5; weak D call: TRBD1 (6 bases). V shed 2 bases and J shed 7 bases, with 17 bases lying between them. The CDR3 loop spans 15 amino acids. The germline V gene has CDR1 SGHTA and CDR2 FQGNSA. The CDR3 spells CASSLSRTAEGTQYF. The CDR3 nucleotides are TGTGCCAGCAGCTTAAGTCGGACAGCAGAGGGGACCCAGTACTTC.

The chain has TRBV7-2 and TRBJ1-2, with D unclear. The CDR3 length is 15 residues. CDR1 and CDR2 (germline): SGHTA, FQGNSA. Trimming stripped 1 base from V and 4 bases from J, with 13 bases between. The CDR3 coding sequence is TGTGCCAGCAGCTTAGGGGTGGCGGTCTTCTATGGCTACACCTTC. Encoded protein: CASSLGVAVFYGYTF.

This clonotype came up many times. The chain couples TRBV7-3 to TRBJ2-3; 12 positions agree with TRBD2. Germline CDR1 SGHTA, CDR2 FQGTGA. The CDR3 spans 18 residues. V lost 1 base to trimming and J lost 1 base; unmatched junction nucleotides: 6. In DNA, the CDR3 is TGTGCCAGCAGCTTAAACCAACTAGCGGGGGGCCGCACAGATACGCAGTATTTT. Residues: CASSLNQLAGGRTDTQYF.

This clonotype was recorded at least ten times. The chain carries TRBV9 and TRBJ2-7; TRBD1 aligns across 8 bases. The V segment lost 4 bases and the J segment 4 bases; nucleotides outside the gene matches: 10. Germline loops: CDR1 SGDLS, CDR2 YYNGEE. This CDR3 contains 15 residues. CDR3 DNA: TGTGCCAGCAGCCCCACAGGGGGATCCCTGTACGAGCAGTACTTC. Translating gives CASSPTGGSLYEQYF.

The rearrangement links TRBV4-3 to TRBJ2-3; TRBD1 matches 7 bases. Trimming took 3 bases from V and 4 from J; bases not matched to a gene: 7. The CDR3 length is 15 residues. Per germline, CDR1 LGHNA and CDR2 YSLEER. The CDR3 coding sequence is TGCGCCAGCAGCCATTCCGGGACAGAGGCAGATACGCAGTATTTT. It yields the protein CASSHSGTEADTQYF.

About this clonotype itself: This could be a read error, since a much larger clone is one nucleotide away. The genes are TRBV7-3 and TRBJ2-3, with 9 bases matching TRBD2. The CDR3 contains 14 residues. The germline gives CDR1 SGHTA, CDR2 FQGTGA. The CDR3 region is CASSRLAGADMQYF. Written as DNA, the CDR3 is TGTGCCAGCAGCAGATTAGCGGGAGCTGATATGCAGTATTTT.

This clonotype was detected many times. V usage is TRBV20-1 and J usage is TRBJ2-3; 16 bases fit TRBD2. Germline CDR1 DFQATT, CDR2 SNEGSKA (reference sequence). The CDR3 is 17 amino acids. J gave up 5 bases and V 5 bases, and 10 bases lay outside the gene matches. CDR3 in amino acids: CSAFPGLAGGLVDTQYF. The CDR3 DNA reads TGCAGTGCTTTTCCGGGACTAGCGGGGGGGCTAGTAGATACGCAGTATTTT.

This clonotype was seen a handful of times. The chain carries TRBV5-1 and TRBJ2-2; D gene uncertain. Germline CDR1 and CDR2: SGHRS and YFSETQ. This CDR3 region has 15 residues. Trimming took off 4 bases at V and 5 bases at J, with 15 bases between the two ends. CDR3 amino acids: CASSRGPERTGELFF. CDR3 in DNA: TGCGCCAGCAGCCGCGGACCGGAAAGAACCGGGGAGCTGTTTTTT. The variable domain in full, completed from reference TRBV5-1 and TRBJ2-2, reads KAGVTQTPRYLIKTRGQQVTLSCSPISGHRSVSWYQQTPGQGLQFLFEYFSETQRNKGNFPGRFSGRQFSNSRSEMNVSTLELGDSALYLCASSRGPERTGELFFGEGSRLTVL.

This clonotype has just a few counts. A much bigger clone sits one base away, suggesting this may be a read error. The chain combines TRBV20-1 with TRBJ2-4, with D hard to call. The germline V and J ends were trimmed by 0 bases and 0 bases, with 9 bases remaining between them. The germline gives CDR1 DFQATT, CDR2 SNEGSKA (reference sequence). The CDR3 covers 15 residues. CDR3: CSARESRLAKNIQYF. CDR3 DNA sequence: TGCAGTGCTAGAGAATCGAGATTAGCCAAAAACATTCAGTACTTC.

This clonotype was seen a handful of times. The chain joins TRBV29-1 to TRBJ1-4; 12 nucleotides agree with TRBD1. Germline V lookup: CDR1 SQVTM, CDR2 ANQGSEA. J lost 8 bases, V lost 6 bases, and 7 bases had no gene match. CDR3 length equals 14 residues. CDR3 amino acids: CSVAPGQGAEKLFF. The CDR3 DNA reads TGCAGCGTGGCGCCGGGACAGGGGGCCGAAAAACTGTTTTTT.

With respect to this clonotype: Here the CDR3 omits its conserved ending phenylalanine or tryptophan, so a read error is the likely source. The chain couples TRBV7-2 to TRBJ2-5; TRBD2 agrees at 9 bases. The germline CDR1 and CDR2 sequences are SGHTA and FQGNSA. This CDR3 comprises 14 residues. The J segment lost 11 bases and the V segment lost 5 bases, leaving 12 bases of the junction unmatched. The CDR3 nucleotides read TGTGCCAGCAGCACCCACAAGGGACTAGCAACGCAGTACGTC. Amino acid sequence: CASSTHKGLATQYV.

This clonotype was picked up many times. This rearrangement joins TRBV7-8 to TRBJ2-7, with D hard to call. The CDR3 covers 12 residues. Trimming took off 5 bases at V and 6 bases at J, with 11 bases between the two ends. Looked up from germline, CDR1 is SGHVS and CDR2 is FQNEAQ. The CDR3 is CASSRIGGEQYF. The CDR3 nucleotides read TGTGCCAGCAGCCGAATTGGCGGCGAGCAGTACTTC.

This clonotype came up a few times. The rearrangement joins TRBV20-1 to TRBJ1-4; D remains ambiguous. Germline V gene sequence: CDR1 DFQATT, CDR2 SNEGSKA (reference sequence). Between the trimmed V and J ends, which lost 3 bases and 7 bases, there was a span of 9 bases. The CDR3 length is 12 residues. The DNA of the CDR3 is TGCAGTGCTAGGCTAGAGGGTGAAAAACTGTTTTTT. Its protein product is CSARLEGEKLFF.

This clonotype has only a few counts. This chain links TRBV6-1 with TRBJ1-5; D gene uncertain. From germline, CDR1 is MNHNS and CDR2 SASEGT. This CDR3 has 16 amino acids. V shed 2 bases and J shed 4 bases, with 15 bases lying between them. This CDR3 reads CASSEFTRMRNQPQHF. Written as DNA, the CDR3 is TGTGCCAGCAGTGAATTTACCCGGATGCGGAATCAGCCCCAGCATTTT.

In this sample, this clonotype turned up many times. The chain links TRBV30 to TRBJ2-3; 11 bases agree with TRBD2. Germline lookup yields CDR1 GTSNPN and CDR2 SVGIG (reference sequence). Trimming took 4 bases from V and 5 from J; bases not matched to a gene: 5. This CDR3 is built from 14 residues. CDR3 in amino acids: CAWTSGGSGDTQYF. The DNA of the CDR3 is TGTGCCTGGACTAGCGGGGGGTCAGGAGATACGCAGTATTTT.

This clonotype was observed many times. The rearrangement joins TRBV5-1 to TRBJ1-1; weak D call: TRBD1 (5 bases). The V gene lost 4 bases and the J gene lost 7 bases, with 20 bases spanning the gap. The CDR3 extends over 15 amino acids. The germline gives CDR1 SGHRS, CDR2 YFSETQ. In nucleotides, the CDR3 is TGCGCCAGCAGCGACCCGGGACGGAGGGGTCTTGAAGCTTTCTTT. Amino acids: CASSDPGRRGLEAFF.